The present entry profiles one TCR beta chain with its context. The antigen remains unidentified. A much larger clone differs from this one at a single base, so this may be a read error. The entry originates in a study of T-cell reconstitution after alpha-beta-depleted transplantation in children. The authors prepared the TCRbeta library with unique molecular identifiers. TCRdb recomputed calls from the PCR reads with MiXCR, one row per CDR3 protein. The data hold approximately 82,000 distinct CDR3 sequences, with around 18% observed a single time. Study-level points and caveats: Several hundred expanded graft clones reportedly were the source of alpha-beta T cells about two months after transplant.

CDR1 is SGHVS and CDR2 is FQNEAQ in the germline V gene. V was shortened by 5 bases and J by 3 bases, with 3 bases between the two germline ends. The CDR3 runs to 11 residues. The clonotype comes from a male patient under 10 years old who had a stem cell transplant for acute lymphoblastic leukemia, so the T cells may come from the graft donor. The chain is built from TRBV7-8 and TRBJ2-3; D gene ambiguous. Sequenced material: PBMCs, mostly from graft donor cells, taken 360 days after TCRalphabeta/CD19-depleted stem cell transplant. As DNA, the CDR3 is TGTGCCAGCAGCCAAACAGATACGCAGTATTTT. Its protein product is CASSQTDTQYF.